The clone carrying this T cell receptor (beta chain) was counted a single time. Profiled with immunoSEQ multiplex PCR; TCRdb holds only in-frame clones, not every one. Among over 450,000 clones listed, roughly nine tenths were seen once. The sample is drawn from a study of blood T cell repertoires in COVID-19. Study-wide context: Samples of COVID-19 (acute and convalescent) were obtained from the United States, Italy and Spain.

CDR3 length equals 16 residues. V lost 8 bases, J lost 2 bases, and 15 bases stayed unmatched. The germline gives CDR1 MRHNA, CDR2 SNTAGT. The Seattle patients, enrolled during active infection, were followed longitudinally. The receptor's source is a woman in her fifties or sixties with COVID-19, enrolled during active disease. The sample comprised peripheral blood. V gene TRBV6-4 combines with J gene TRBJ2-7; 7 nucleotides agree with TRBD1. CDR3 in amino acids: CASAKDTGQWTYEQYF. CDR3 nucleotide sequence: TGTGCCAGCGCTAAAGATACGGGACAGTGGACCTACGAGCAGTACTTC.